This paragraph covers one T cell receptor (beta chain) sequence. Its antigen is currently not known. Base qualities are not at hand, and no much larger clone is one base apart. The immunoSEQ Assay, a bias-controlled multiplex PCR, was used to amplify TCRbeta CDR3 regions from genomic DNA. The authors' analysis ran thus. Within the assay, amplification of reference gene primers was used to estimate how many nucleated cells each sample contained. Sequence reads were collapsed and filtered to measure the absolute abundance of every unique TCRbeta CDR3 rearrangement. For each sample, productive Simpson clonality was calculated as the square root of Simpson's diversity index across productive rearrangements. The immuneACCESS repertoire file appears here via TCRdb, limited to in-frame rearrangements. These files lack a portion of the clones; in checked studies, under half of the deficit traces to unresolved V genes, and the cause of the others is not known. The V and J calls and clone size were taken over from that table, and D and trimming were inferred from the DNA. This sample is represented by some 280,000 clones; approximately 86% of them were singletons. The top ten clonotypes cover around 4% of the sample.

The data belong to a study of blood T cell repertoires in COVID-19 (dated by TCRdb to 2018 to 2020). At the level of the whole study: Samples covering the acute and convalescent phases of COVID-19 were provided by collaborators in the United States, Italy and Spain. A de-identified subject ID, COVID-19 status, age in years and sex were almost always included in the sample metadata. Where available, HLA class I and class II types were obtained from metadata supplied by the sample provider rather than from assay-based typing. The repertoires were released in a freely available public database meant as a resource for research on the immune response to SARS-CoV-2. The material from the prospective study consisted of cDNA or gDNA derived from T cells, B-cell-depleted T cells, or PBMCs. The dataset comprised deeply sampled blood TCRbeta repertoires from subjects exposed to, actively infected with, or recovered from COVID-19. Samples came from the ongoing ImmuneRACE study (first 160 participants) plus 1,254 subjects from 6 global collaborators.

What the authors observed across the whole study: The quantity of clinical and demographic metadata differed by source and by participant and was supplied without curation.

Looking up the germline V gene yields CDR1 SGHTA and CDR2 FQGTGA. The CDR3, from cysteine to phenylalanine, totals 17 residues. Only the CDR3 region is kept as DNA, spanning 51 bases read in frame from base 1. V trim: 5 bases; J trim: 2 bases; unmatched bases: 12. Whole blood was collected in K2EDTA tubes by collaborating institutions according to the institutions' own protocols. For TCRbeta analysis, collaborators shipped samples as frozen whole blood, isolated PBMCs, or DNA extracted from either of those sample types. The receptor's source is a woman in her 50s with active or convalescent COVID-19. The chain uses TRBV7-3 and TRBJ1-3, with 7 central nucleotides matching TRBD1. Sequencing was done on a sample of peripheral blood. The DNA sequence follows: TGTGCCAGCAGCCCTCGTCCCGGGACAGTAGCTGGAAACACCATATATTTT. It is translated as CASSPRPGTVAGNTIYF. Reference TRBV7-3 and TRBJ1-3 genes cover what lies past the CDR3, so the full variable domain is GAGVSQTPSNKVTEKGKYVELRCDPISGHTALYWYRQSLGQGPEFLIYFQGTGAADDSGLPNDRFFAVRPEGSVSTLKIQRTERGDSAVYLCASSPRPGTVAGNTIYFGEGSWLTVV.